What follows are 20 T cell receptor beta chains derived from one specimen sequenced in a study of CD8+CD57+ T cells in acquired aplastic anemia. It was genomic DNA that served as the template for profiling TCR beta VDJ and CDR3. TCRdb ran MiXCR on the reads and lists one entry per CDR3 protein. Of 200,000 to 300,000 distinct CDR3 sequences listed, around 45% were seen once; the top ten hold 7.8%. By flow cytometry, patients selected for sequencing had shown an expansion of CD8+CD57+ cells. Specimen: sorted CD4+, CD8+, or CD8+CD57+ T cells (not recorded which) from PBMCs. The receptor source for this set is a human donor with aplastic anemia.

This clonotype was detected once. Germline is not matched at one junction end, which may reflect a read error. This sequence joins TRBV7-9 and TRBJ1-1, with D maybe TRBD1 (5 bases). Germline CDR1 reads SEHNR; CDR2 reads FQNEAQ (reference sequence). The CDR3 is 16 residues long. As DNA, the CDR3 is TGTGCCAGCAGCATCCTAGAACGGGGCTCAAACACTGAAGTTTTCTTT. It is translated as CASSILERGSNTEVFF.

Here the CDR3 reads CASNAYDRRNEQFF. The CDR3 coding sequence is TGTGCCAGCAACGCCTATGACCGACGCAATGAGCAGTTCTTC. J is TRBJ2-1 and V is TRBV7-9, with D uncertain. This CDR3 is built from 14 residues. Germline V gives CDR1 SEHNR, CDR2 FQNEAQ (reference sequence). The V end lost 7 bases, the J end lost 6 bases, and 16 bases lay between the germline ends.

This clonotype was counted at least ten times. The J gene is TRBJ1-5, the V gene TRBV9; D call uncertain. The CDR3 covers 14 residues. The V end was cut by 0 bases, the J end by 6 bases, with 10 bases between. Germline V gene lookup returns CDR1 SGDLS and CDR2 YYNGEE. CDR3 coding DNA: TGTGCCAGCAGCGTAGGTTTTGGATCTCAGCCCCAGCATTTT. Protein: CASSVGFGSQPQHF. Based on the CDR3 plus reference TRBV9 and TRBJ1-5, the full variable domain is DSGVTQTPKHLITATGQRVTLRCSPRSGDLSVYWYQQSLDQGLQFLIQYYNGEERAKGNILERFSAQQFPDLHSELNLSSLELGDSALYFCASSVGFGSQPQHFGDGTRLSIL.

The V and J genes are TRBV2 and TRBJ2-3; D is tentatively TRBD1 or TRBD2 (5 bases each). The CDR3 spans 12 residues. The germline V and J ends were trimmed by 6 bases and 2 bases, with 6 bases remaining between them. Germline V lookup: CDR1 SNHLY, CDR2 FYNNEI. The CDR3 sequence: CASRGDTDTQYF. The DNA for the CDR3 is TGTGCCAGCAGGGGGGACACAGATACGCAGTATTTT.

This clonotype showed up many times. The chain couples TRBV6-6 to TRBJ1-5; D gene uncertain. Deletions cut 2 bases from V and 11 bases from J, with 13 bases between. Germline CDR1 is MNHNY and CDR2 is SVGAGI (reference sequence). The CDR3 consists of 13 residues. The CDR3 nucleotides are TGTGCCAGCAGTTACGGGTTCCGAGATGCCCAGCATTTT. As protein: CASSYGFRDAQHF.

This clonotype was seen a few times. This sequence joins TRBV27 and TRBJ2-2; D is tentatively TRBD1 or TRBD2 (6 bases each). V lost 10 bases to trimming and J lost 5 bases, with 11 bases between them. This CDR3 has 12 residues. Germline V CDR1 and CDR2: MNHEY, SMNVEV (reference sequence). In DNA, the CDR3 is TGTGCCACCGGGGGCGGGACCGGGGAGCTGTTTTTT. The encoded protein is CATGGGTGELFF.

Regarding this clonotype: This may be a read error: a much more frequent sequence differs by one nucleotide. This chain uses TRBV12-5 with TRBJ1-1; D is unresolved. Looked up from germline, CDR1 is LGHNT and CDR2 is FRNRAP. CDR3 length: 14 residues. This chain's CDR3 is CASSSGPGNTEAFF. CDR3 nucleotide sequence: TGTGCCAGCAGTTCAGGTCCCGGGAACACTGAAGCTTTCTTT.

At least ten counts were recorded for this clonotype. The chain links TRBV10-3 to TRBJ2-1; D is perhaps TRBD1 (5 bases). This CDR3 comprises 13 residues. V lost 7 bases to trimming and J lost 6 bases, with 13 bases between them. CDR1 ENHRY and CDR2 SYGVKD come from the germline V gene. The CDR3, as DNA: TGTGCCATCATGGGGCAGGGAATCAATGAGCAGTTCTTC. This sequence encodes CAIMGQGINEQFF.

In its sample, this clonotype was seen many times. V is TRBV20-1 and J is TRBJ1-5, with D unclear. Trimming removed 0 bases at V and 0 bases at J, with 12 bases between. The CDR3 totals 16 residues. Germline V gene data show CDR1 as DFQATT and CDR2 as SNEGSKA (reference sequence). CDR3 in amino acids: CSARDRTAYSNQPQHF. As DNA, the CDR3 is TGCAGTGCTAGAGATCGAACAGCGTATAGCAATCAGCCCCAGCATTTT.

This clonotype was observed many times. A read error may produce the germline difference seen at one junction end. V is TRBV2 and J is TRBJ1-1; 7 nucleotides agree with TRBD1. The CDR3 extends over 11 amino acids. Germline CDR1 and CDR2: SNHLY and FYNNEI. The CDR3 sequence: CASIGGTGAFF. The CDR3 region has the DNA TGTGCCAGCATAGGGGGCACTGGAGCTTTCTTT.

The chain's CDR3 is CASSWTGGGDTEAFF. In nucleotides, the CDR3 is TGTGCCAGCAGCTGGACAGGGGGCGGAGACACTGAAGCTTTCTTT. The chain has TRBV7-3 and TRBJ1-1; 11 bases are a match to TRBD1. Germline V gene data show CDR1 as SGHTA and CDR2 as FQGTGA. Losses at the gene ends were 4 bases for V and 3 bases for J; bases not matched to a gene: 4. The CDR3 sequence is 15 residues long.

V and J are TRBV5-6 and TRBJ2-1, with a tentative D call TRBD1 (7 bases). V dropped 3 bases and J dropped 8 bases, with 21 bases sitting between them. CDR1 and CDR2 from the germline V gene are SGHDT and YYEEEE. This CDR3 has 16 amino acids. CDR3 DNA: TGTGCCAGCAGCTCATACAGGAGGGGGCGGAAGGATGAGCAGTTCTTC. It specifies CASSSYRRGRKDEQFF.

In this sample, this clonotype turned up many times. CDR3 residues: CASSLSSSGSYEQYF. The CDR3 DNA reads as TGTGCCAGCAGCTTGTCTTCTAGCGGATCCTACGAGCAGTACTTC. V gene TRBV5-6 combines with J gene TRBJ2-7; 7 bases are shared with TRBD2. Germline assignment: CDR1 SGHDT and CDR2 YYEEEE. Trimming cost V 1 base and J 1 base; bases outside gene matches: 5. CDR3 length: 15 amino acids. The full variable domain, completed using reference TRBV5-6 and TRBJ2-7, is DAGVTQSPTHLIKTRGQQVTLRCSPKSGHDTVSWYQQALGQGPQFIFQYYEEEERQRGNFPDRFSGHQFPNYSSELNVNALLLGDSALYLCASSLSSSGSYEQYFGPGTRLTVT.

This clonotype occurred a few times. V and J are TRBV6-5 and TRBJ1-5, with D possibly being TRBD1 (5 bases). Germline CDR1 MNHEY, CDR2 SVGAGI. This CDR3 contains 15 residues. Between the trimmed V and J ends, which lost 0 bases and 5 bases, there was a span of 11 bases. CDR3 sequence reads: CASSYSRGRDQPQHF. The CDR3 region has the DNA TGTGCCAGCAGTTACTCAAGGGGCCGAGATCAGCCCCAGCATTTT.

This clonotype showed up many times. CDR3 sequence (DNA): TGTGCCAGCAGTTACTCAGGGGCGGCCACTGAAGCTTTCTTT. Its translation is CASSYSGAATEAFF. The rearrangement joins TRBV6-6 to TRBJ1-1; D is possibly TRBD1 (5 bases). The V gene lost 0 bases and the J gene lost 4 bases, with 9 bases spanning the gap. CDR3 length: 14 residues. CDR1 is MNHNY, CDR2 SVGAGI, per germline (reference sequence).

Points on this clonotype: At one end, the junction sequence differs from germline, possibly due to a read error. The CDR3 bases are TGCAGCGTTGAAGCGGGGGAAACCTACGGGCAGTACTTC. Residues: CSVEAGETYGQYF. V gene TRBV29-1 combines with J gene TRBJ2-7; D perhaps matches TRBD2 (6 bases). The CDR3 has 13 amino acids. The germline gives CDR1 SQVTM, CDR2 ANQGSEA.

This clonotype was found many times. The CDR3 reads CASSDGQGAGAFF. Here the CDR3 DNA reads TGTGCCAGCAGCGACGGACAGGGGGCCGGGGCTTTCTTT. The chain uses TRBV7-9 and TRBJ1-1; 11 bases are shared with TRBD1. Per the germline V gene, CDR1 is SEHNR and CDR2 is FQNEAQ (reference sequence). V shed 5 bases, J shed 11 bases, and the junction held 7 bases outside the gene matches. This CDR3 has 13 amino acids.

CDR3 DNA sequence: TGCGCCAGCAGGCTAGCGAGGGGAGGCTACACCTTC. Translating gives CASRLARGGYTF. The genes are TRBV5-1 and TRBJ1-2; possible D gene TRBD1, 5 bases. V was pared by 5 bases and J by 8 bases, with 13 bases between. Germline V gene data show CDR1 as SGHRS and CDR2 as YFSETQ. The CDR3 totals 12 residues.

V usage is TRBV7-9 and J usage is TRBJ2-5; no definite D call. The CDR3 is 16 amino acids. The V gene lost 3 bases and the J gene lost 0 bases, with 14 bases spanning the gap. Germline CDR1 and CDR2: SEHNR and FQNEAQ (reference sequence). CDR3 residues: CASSLSQADHQETQYF. DNA for the CDR3: TGTGCCAGCAGCTTGAGTCAGGCGGACCACCAAGAGACCCAGTACTTC.

This clonotype has just a few counts. The chain is built from TRBV15 and TRBJ2-7, with D perhaps TRBD1 (5 bases). The CDR3 runs to 14 residues. Germline-derived CDR1 and CDR2 are LNHNV and YYDKDF (reference sequence). V was trimmed by 5 bases and J by 4 bases, leaving 15 bases between them. CDR3 nucleotide sequence: TGTGCCACCAGCTCCGCCAGGGTCGGTTACGAGCAGTACTTC. Protein product: CATSSARVGYEQYF.